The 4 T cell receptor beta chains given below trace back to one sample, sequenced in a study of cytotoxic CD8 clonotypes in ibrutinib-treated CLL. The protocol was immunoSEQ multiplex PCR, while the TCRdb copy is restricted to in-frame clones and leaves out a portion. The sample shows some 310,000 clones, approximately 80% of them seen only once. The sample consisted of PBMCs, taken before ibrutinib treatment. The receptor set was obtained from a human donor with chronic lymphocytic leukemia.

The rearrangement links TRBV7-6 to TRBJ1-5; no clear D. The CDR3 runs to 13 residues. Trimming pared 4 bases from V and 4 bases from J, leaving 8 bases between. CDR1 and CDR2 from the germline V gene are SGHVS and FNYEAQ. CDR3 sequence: CASSSRVNQPQHF. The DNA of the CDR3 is TGTGCCAGCAGCTCACGGGTAAATCAGCCCCAGCATTTT.

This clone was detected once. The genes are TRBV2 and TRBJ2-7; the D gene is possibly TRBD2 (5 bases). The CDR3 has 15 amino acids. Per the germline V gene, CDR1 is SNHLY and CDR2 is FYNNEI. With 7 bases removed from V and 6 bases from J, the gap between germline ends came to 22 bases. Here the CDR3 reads CASNLAGESSFEQYF. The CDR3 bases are TGTGCCAGCAACCTCGCTGGGGAGTCTTCTTTCGAGCAGTACTTC.

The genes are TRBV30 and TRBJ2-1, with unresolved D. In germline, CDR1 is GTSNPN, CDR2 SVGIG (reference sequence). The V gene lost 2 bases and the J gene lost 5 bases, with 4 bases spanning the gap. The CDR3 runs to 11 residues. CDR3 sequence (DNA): TGTGCCTGGAGTCATAACAATGAGCAGTTCTTC. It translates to CAWSHNNEQFF.

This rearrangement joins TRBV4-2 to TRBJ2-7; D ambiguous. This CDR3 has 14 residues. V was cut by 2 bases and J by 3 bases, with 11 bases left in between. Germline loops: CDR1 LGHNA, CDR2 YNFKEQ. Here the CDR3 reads CASSQPDGYYEQYF. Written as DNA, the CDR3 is TGTGCCAGCAGCCAACCGGACGGATACTACGAGCAGTACTTC.